This T cell receptor beta chain was recorded in a study of OX40 agonist ivuxolimab in advanced cancers. Data came from immunoSEQ multiplex PCR; TCRdb stores just in-frame clones and leaves some out. The sample yields about 36,000 clones, about 88% seen once. Worth noting for this clone: Its antigen is still unknown.

Germline CDR1 is LGHNA and CDR2 is YSLEER. CDR3 size: 14 residues. V was pared by 0 bases and J by 2 bases, with 5 bases between. Points from the study as a whole: Both blood CD4+ and CD8+ T cells showed clonal growth by week 6 at 0.1 to 3.0 mg/kg.

The TCR was taken from an adult with an advanced solid tumor such as melanoma, head and neck, liver or kidney cancer. The material sequenced was CD4+ or CD8+ T cells sorted from blood, taken in a trial of the OX40 agonist ivuxolimab. The chain joins TRBV4-3 to TRBJ2-1; unclear D gene. In DNA form, the CDR3 reads TGCGCCAGCAGCCAAGATAGTACCTACAATGAGCAGTTCTTC. Protein product: CASSQDSTYNEQFF.